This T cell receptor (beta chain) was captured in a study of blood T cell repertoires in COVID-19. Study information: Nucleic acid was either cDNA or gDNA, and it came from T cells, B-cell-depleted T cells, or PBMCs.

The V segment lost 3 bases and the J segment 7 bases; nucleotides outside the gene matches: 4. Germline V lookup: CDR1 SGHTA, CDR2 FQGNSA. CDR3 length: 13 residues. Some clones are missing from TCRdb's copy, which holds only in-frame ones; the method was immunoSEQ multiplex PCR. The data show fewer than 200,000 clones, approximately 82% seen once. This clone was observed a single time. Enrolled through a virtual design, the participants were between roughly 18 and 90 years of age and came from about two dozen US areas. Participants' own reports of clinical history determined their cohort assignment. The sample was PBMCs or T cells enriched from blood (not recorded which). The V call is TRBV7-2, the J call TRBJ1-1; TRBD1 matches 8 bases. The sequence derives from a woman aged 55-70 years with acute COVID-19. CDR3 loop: CASSLLQGDEAFF. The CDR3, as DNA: TGTGCCAGCAGCTTGTTACAGGGGGATGAAGCTTTCTTT.